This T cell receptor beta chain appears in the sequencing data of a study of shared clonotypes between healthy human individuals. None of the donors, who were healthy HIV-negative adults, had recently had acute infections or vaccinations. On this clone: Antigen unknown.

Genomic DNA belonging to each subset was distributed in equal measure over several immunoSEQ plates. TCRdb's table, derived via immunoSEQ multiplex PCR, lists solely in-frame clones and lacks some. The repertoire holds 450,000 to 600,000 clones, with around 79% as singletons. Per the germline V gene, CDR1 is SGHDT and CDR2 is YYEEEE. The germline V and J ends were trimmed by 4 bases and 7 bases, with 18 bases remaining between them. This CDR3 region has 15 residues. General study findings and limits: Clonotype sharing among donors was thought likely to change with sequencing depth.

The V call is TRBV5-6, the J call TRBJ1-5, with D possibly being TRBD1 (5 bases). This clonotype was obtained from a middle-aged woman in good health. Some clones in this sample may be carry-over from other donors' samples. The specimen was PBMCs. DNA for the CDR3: TGTGCCAGCAGCCGGGGACCCGGGGACGCACAGCCCCAGCATTTT. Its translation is CASSRGPGDAQPQHF.